Here is one T cell receptor (beta chain) with its context. Its specificity is unknown. Assay used: immunoSEQ multiplex PCR; TCRdb lists only in-frame clones, some missing. The sample includes 80,000 to 100,000 clones, roughly 85% of them seen just once. Pooled together were second doses at about 4 or about 12 weeks. CDR3 length: 14 residues. V shed 10 bases, J shed 5 bases, and the junction held 12 bases outside the gene matches. CDR1 and CDR2 (germline): MNHEY, SMNVEV (reference sequence). The data were taken from a study of T cell responses to AZD1222 COVID-19 vaccine. Overall study findings and caveats: Donor demographics were predominantly white British with a female majority; clonal diversity may be underestimated.

Here the sequenced sample was peripheral blood, taken 28 days after the second AZD1222 dose. The receptor was derived from an adult who received the AZD1222 COVID-19 vaccine. The genes are TRBV27 and TRBJ2-7, with TRBD1 identical over 9 bases. As DNA, the CDR3 is TGTGCCACCCGGAGACAGGGGGTGGACGACGAGCAGTACTTC. This translates into CATRRQGVDDEQYF.